The 9 T cell receptor beta chains presented below share a single source sample, sequenced in a study of technical replicates of blood from a few donors. This table comes from immunoSEQ multiplex PCR, and its TCRdb copy is limited to in-frame clones, with some not included. The table lists under 90,000 clones, 93% of them singletons. Input material: T cells isolated from PBMCs. Source of these receptors: a human donor in good health.

This clone was seen once. The rearrangement links TRBV4-1 to TRBJ1-1, with a possible D match to TRBD1 (6 bases). V lost 4 bases and J lost 0, with 9 bases in between. This CDR3 is built from 14 residues. Germline V CDR1 and CDR2: MGHRA, YSYEKL. CDR3 in amino acids: CASSRGQLNTEAFF. CDR3 nucleotides: TGCGCCAGCAGCCGAGGACAGTTGAACACTGAAGCTTTCTTT.

The chain joins TRBV2 to TRBJ2-3; weak D call: TRBD2 (5 bases). Between the trimmed V and J ends, which lost 3 bases and 2 bases, there was a span of 12 bases. Germline V lookup: CDR1 SNHLY, CDR2 FYNNEI. The CDR3 is 15 amino acids. This CDR3 is CASSDYGRYTDTQYF. DNA of the CDR3: TGTGCCAGCAGTGATTATGGGAGATACACAGATACGCAGTATTTT.

In its sample, this clone was seen a few times. CDR3 loop: CASSKQGSRTEAFF. DNA of the CDR3: TGTGCCAGCAGTAAACAGGGTTCGAGGACTGAAGCTTTCTTT. The V call is TRBV6-6, the J call TRBJ1-1; TRBD1 might be the D (6 bases). Trimming shortened V by 5 bases and J by 5 bases, and 15 bases separated the two germline ends. This CDR3 is 14 amino acids long. Germline V lookup: CDR1 MNHNY, CDR2 SVGAGI (reference sequence).

V gene TRBV7-9 combines with J gene TRBJ1-1, with a tentative D call TRBD1 (5 bases). Between the trimmed V and J ends, which lost 5 bases and 11 bases, there was a span of 24 bases. The germline gives CDR1 SEHNR, CDR2 FQNEAQ (reference sequence). The CDR3 sequence is 15 residues long. CDR3 in amino acids: CASSKNGGSPEEAFF. CDR3 sequence (DNA): TGTGCCAGCAGCAAAAACGGGGGTTCCCCCGAAGAGGCTTTCTTT.

The CDR3 sequence is CASSPATGVTNYGYTF. As DNA, the CDR3 is TGTGCCAGCAGCCCAGCAACAGGGGTGACTAACTATGGCTACACCTTC. This sequence joins TRBV4-2 and TRBJ1-2, with 7 bases aligning to TRBD1. V trimming: 4 bases; J trimming: 0 bases; junction bases outside the gene matches: 8. The length of the CDR3 is 16 residues. Germline CDR1 reads LGHNA; CDR2 reads YNFKEQ.

The rearrangement joins TRBV11-3 to TRBJ2-5, with 12 bases matching TRBD2. This CDR3 is 15 amino acids long. Germline-derived CDR1 and CDR2 are SGHNT and YENEEA. J lost 3 bases, V lost 4 bases, and 3 bases had no gene match. CDR3 nucleotides: TGTGCCAGCAGCTCCTGGACTAGCGGGGAAGAGACCCAGTACTTC. Its translation is CASSSWTSGEETQYF. Looking up the rest from reference TRBV11-3 and TRBJ2-5 gives the full variable domain: EAGVVQSPRYKIIEKKQPVAFWCNPISGHNTLYWYLQNLGQGPELLIRYENEEAVDDSQLPKDRFSAERLKGVDSTLKIQPAELGDSAVYLCASSSWTSGEETQYFGPGTRLLVL.

The CDR3 DNA is TGCGCCAGCAGTGAGGCTAGCGGGAGCACAGATACGCAGTATTTT. Translated: CASSEASGSTDTQYF. V gene TRBV10-1 combines with J gene TRBJ2-3; 8 nucleotides agree with TRBD2. The J segment lost 0 bases and the V segment lost 2 bases, leaving 1 base of the junction unmatched. The CDR3 has 15 amino acids. The germline V gene has CDR1 WNHNN and CDR2 SYGVQD (reference sequence).

The table lists this clone with a count of one. V is TRBV18 and J is TRBJ1-4; a possible D gene is TRBD1 (5 bases). V shed 1 base and J shed 5 bases, with 11 bases lying between them. CDR1 is KGHSH, CDR2 LQKENI, per germline. The CDR3 is made up of 15 amino acids. The chain's CDR3 is CASSPRQGLNEKLFF. Written as DNA, the CDR3 is TGTGCCAGCTCACCACGGCAGGGTTTGAATGAAAAACTGTTTTTT.

This clone has only one observation. The chain employs TRBV27 and TRBJ1-5; D unresolved. Germline V gene lookup returns CDR1 MNHEY and CDR2 SMNVEV (reference sequence). The CDR3 has 13 residues. V shed 8 bases and J shed 4 bases, with 12 bases lying between them. The DNA of the CDR3 is TGTGCCAGCGCAGGCGGGTTGAATCAGCCCCAGCATTTT. Its protein is CASAGGLNQPQHF.